This T cell receptor beta chain appears in the sequencing data of a study of metastatic and nonmetastatic thyroid tumors (dated by TCRdb to the early 2020s). The study in broad terms: Repertoires were compared across peripheral blood and tumor or nodule tissue samples from malignant and benign thyroid patients.

None of the patients had been given any treatment before thyroid surgery. The study retrospectively analysed patient clinical samples collected from the early 2010s to the late 2010s using T-cell receptor beta sequencing. CDR3 length: 15 amino acids, cysteine to phenylalanine. Left in the record is the CDR3 DNA by itself, 45 bases read in frame from the first base. Deletion took 5 bases off V and 9 bases off J, with a span of 20 bases between the germline ends. The germline V gene supplies CDR1 SGHVS and CDR2 FQNEAQ. Overall study outcomes, separate from this receptor: TCR beta diversity was reported as significantly higher in malignant tumors than in benign nodules, in both blood and tumor samples.

Libraries were prepared through PCR. The sample was run on an Illumina HiSeq 4000. The TCR beta-chain CDR3 region of each patient was profiled by high-throughput sequencing. The paper's data handling went like this. CDR3 differences across clinicopathological groups were used to build a classifier for discriminating distant-metastatic papillary thyroid cancer patients. Repertoire diversity was assessed with the Shannon index, and tumor-blood repertoire similarity with the Morisita-Horn index. The raw public data were reprocessed by TCRdb itself: fastp quality trimming at Q25, MiXCR clonotype calling, in-frame beta chains only. TCRdb's processing, not the authors' own work, is the source of the V and J calls. The sample table records about 9,300 clones; around 30% of these occur just once. Roughly a fifth of the sample is held by the ten biggest clonotypes. Notes on this clone: No antigen is known for it. There are no base qualities to consult, and no much larger clone falls within one base.

This sequence was found in a female donor with papillary thyroid cancer or a benign thyroid nodule (not recorded which). Some clones in this sample may be carry-over from other donors' samples. The sequencing sample was made of tumor tissue. This sequence uses TRBV7-8 and TRBJ2-1; matching of 6 bases hints at TRBD2 as the D gene. In nucleotides, the sequence is TGTGCCAGCAGCCCCCCGTCTACCGGGCGGGGTGAGCAGTTCTTC. Its translation is CASSPPSTGRGEQFF.